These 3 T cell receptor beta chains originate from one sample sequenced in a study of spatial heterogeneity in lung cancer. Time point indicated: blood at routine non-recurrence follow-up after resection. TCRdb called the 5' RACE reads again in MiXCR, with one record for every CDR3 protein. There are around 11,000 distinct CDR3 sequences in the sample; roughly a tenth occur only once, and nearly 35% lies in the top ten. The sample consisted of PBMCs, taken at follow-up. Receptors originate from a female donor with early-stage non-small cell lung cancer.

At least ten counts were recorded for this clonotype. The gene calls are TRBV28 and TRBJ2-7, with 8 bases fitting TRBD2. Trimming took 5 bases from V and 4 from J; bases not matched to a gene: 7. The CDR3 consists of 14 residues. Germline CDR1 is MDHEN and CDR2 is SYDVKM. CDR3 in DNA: TGTGCCAGCAGTAGAGCGGGAGCTGTGTACGAGCAGTACTTC. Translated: CASSRAGAVYEQYF. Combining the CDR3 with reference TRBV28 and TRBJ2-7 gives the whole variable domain DVKVTQSSRYLVKRTGEKVFLECVQDMDHENMFWYRQDPGLGLRLIYFSYDVKMKEKGDIPEGYSVSREKKERFSLILESASTNQTSMYLCASSRAGAVYEQYFGPGTRLTVT.

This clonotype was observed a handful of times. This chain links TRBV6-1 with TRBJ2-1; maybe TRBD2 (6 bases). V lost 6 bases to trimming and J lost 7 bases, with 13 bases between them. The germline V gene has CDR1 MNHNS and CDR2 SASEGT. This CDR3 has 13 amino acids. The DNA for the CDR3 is TGTGCCAGCAGGCGGGACCCGACGAATGAGCAGTTCTTC. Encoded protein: CASRRDPTNEQFF.

The CDR3 DNA sequence: TGTGCCAGCAGCCAAGAATGGAGCCCCGGGGAGCTGTTTTTT. As protein: CASSQEWSPGELFF. The chain has TRBV4-2 and TRBJ2-2; the D is unclear. This CDR3 has 14 residues. The germline V gene has CDR1 LGHNA and CDR2 YNFKEQ. Trimming removed 0 bases from V and 6 bases from J, with 8 bases in between.